The 14 T cell receptor beta chains below all came from one sample that was sequenced in a study of T cell changes during pregnancy in multiple sclerosis. Only in-frame clones appear in the TCRdb table, and some are missing; sequencing was by immunoSEQ multiplex PCR. The repertoire includes about 98,000 clones, 92% of them detected once, and roughly 2.3% sits in the top ten. Sequencing was performed on peripheral blood, taken after pregnancy. The receptor set was obtained from a female donor in good health, enrolled as a control in a pregnancy study.

The CDR3 loop is CASSQNMVGETQYF. DNA for the CDR3: TGTGCCAGCAGCCAAAATATGGTCGGGGAGACCCAGTACTTC. The chain is built from TRBV14 and TRBJ2-5; D is ambiguous. The V gene lost 2 bases and the J gene lost 5 bases, with 12 bases spanning the gap. Germline CDR1 and CDR2: SGHDN and FVKESK. This CDR3 is 14 amino acids long.

The rearrangement joins TRBV9 to TRBJ2-7; TRBD2 is a possible D gene (7 bases). The germline V gene encodes CDR1 SGDLS and CDR2 YYNGEE. The germline V and J ends were trimmed by 3 bases and 1 base, with 11 bases remaining between them. CDR3 length equals 14 residues. DNA of the CDR3: TGTGCCAGCAGCGGGGGGGGCCGTTCCTACGAGCAGTACTTC. This encodes CASSGGGRSYEQYF.

J is TRBJ2-7 and V is TRBV2; D is unresolved. Trimming removed 4 bases at V and 2 bases at J, with 9 bases between. Germline values: CDR1 SNHLY, CDR2 FYNNEI. The CDR3 covers 13 residues. The CDR3 nucleotides are TGTGCCAGCAGTGTCGGGTGGACCTACGAGCAGTACTTC. Its protein product is CASSVGWTYEQYF.

The chain joins TRBV9 to TRBJ2-3, with 12 bases lining up with TRBD2. V dropped 0 bases and J dropped 2; count of bases not matched to a gene: 4. This CDR3 is built from 17 residues. Germline assignment: CDR1 SGDLS and CDR2 YYNGEE. CDR3 protein: CASSVDPSGGATDTQYF. Here the CDR3 DNA reads TGTGCCAGCAGCGTAGATCCTAGCGGGGGGGCCACAGATACGCAGTATTTT.

In nucleotides, the CDR3 is TGCGCCAGCAGCCCTAATACAGTGGCGGGAGATACGCAGTATTTT. Translation gives CASSPNTVAGDTQYF. The V gene is TRBV4-1, the J gene TRBJ2-3; D might be TRBD2 (5 bases). The V end was cut by 4 bases, the J end by 5 bases, with 16 bases between. In germline, CDR1 is MGHRA, CDR2 YSYEKL. The CDR3 has 15 amino acids.

This clone was seen a handful of times. V and J are TRBV30 and TRBJ1-1; 7 positions agree with TRBD1. CDR3 length equals 12 residues. The V gene's germline CDR1 is GTSNPN and CDR2 SVGIG (reference sequence). Unmatched junction bases numbered 4, after V lost 8 bases and J lost 1 base. CDR3 sequence (DNA): TGTGCCCAGGGACAGCAGAACACTGAAGCTTTCTTT. Translation: CAQGQQNTEAFF.

This clone was seen once. This chain uses TRBV6-6 with TRBJ2-5; D may be TRBD2 (6 bases). The J call may not be correct, given that the DNA end is closer to TRBJ2-7. CDR1 and CDR2 (germline): MNHNY, SVGAGI (reference sequence). There are 12 residues in the CDR3. The CDR3 coding sequence is TGTGCCAGCAGCGCCGCGGGAAGCGAGCAGTACTTC. This gives the protein CASSAAGSEQYF.

The V gene is TRBV6-1, the J gene TRBJ2-7; 8 bases agree with TRBD1. The CDR3 totals 14 residues. From germline, CDR1 is MNHNS and CDR2 SASEGT. Germline trimming cut 6 bases from V and 0 bases from J; bases unmatched to any gene: 4. The CDR3 loop reads CASSLTGASYEQYF. The DNA for the CDR3 is TGTGCCAGCAGCTTGACAGGGGCCTCCTACGAGCAGTACTTC.

The genes are TRBV30 and TRBJ2-5; D unresolved. V lost 0 bases, J lost 5 bases, and 7 bases lay in between. Germline V gene sequence: CDR1 GTSNPN, CDR2 SVGIG (reference sequence). The CDR3 runs 12 residues. The CDR3 is CAWSVVGETQYF. The CDR3 DNA sequence: TGTGCCTGGAGTGTGGTTGGCGAGACCCAGTACTTC. The full variable domain, rest sourced from reference TRBV30 and TRBJ2-5, is SQTIHQWPATLVQPVGSPLSLECTVEGTSNPNLYWYRQAAGRGLQLLFYSVGIGQISSEVPQNLSASRPQDRQFILSSKKLLLSDSGFYLCAWSVVGETQYFGPGTRLLVL.

The V gene is TRBV13, the J gene TRBJ1-4, with 7 positions matching TRBD1. The V and J ends lost 3 bases and 8 bases, in that order; junction bases with no gene match: 3. Germline loops: CDR1 PRHDT, CDR2 FYEKMQ (reference sequence). The CDR3 has 13 amino acids. CDR3 residues: CASSFGQVEKLFF. CDR3 in DNA: TGTGCCAGCAGCTTCGGACAGGTAGAAAAACTGTTTTTT.

This CDR3 reads CASSEIAWTGALYEQYF. The CDR3 bases are TGTGCCAGCAGTGAGATCGCGTGGACAGGGGCCTTATACGAGCAGTACTTC. This chain uses TRBV2 with TRBJ2-7, with TRBD1 identical over 9 bases. Germline CDR1 SNHLY, CDR2 FYNNEI. Trimming cost V 3 bases and J 4 bases; bases outside gene matches: 13. CDR3 size: 17 residues.

This chain links TRBV5-4 with TRBJ2-6; D is ambiguous. CDR3 length: 15 amino acids. CDR1 SGHNT and CDR2 YYREEE come from the germline V gene (reference sequence). V was trimmed by 4 bases and J by 1 base, leaving 9 bases between them. The CDR3 spells CASSLQLSGANVLTF. The CDR3, as DNA: TGTGCCAGCAGCCTTCAACTATCTGGGGCCAACGTCCTGACTTTC.

This clone showed up just once. The rearrangement joins TRBV5-4 to TRBJ2-5; TRBD2 aligns across 15 bases. V dropped 4 bases and J dropped 5; count of bases not matched to a gene: 3. The germline V gene encodes CDR1 SGHNT and CDR2 YYREEE (reference sequence). The CDR3 is 15 residues long. CDR3 residues: CASSVGTSGRETQYF. The CDR3 DNA is TGTGCCAGCAGCGTAGGGACTAGCGGGAGGGAGACCCAGTACTTC.

This clone appeared a single time. The chain carries TRBV2 and TRBJ1-2; 7 bases match TRBD1. V shed 6 bases, J shed 2 bases, and the junction held 6 bases outside the gene matches. Per germline, CDR1 SNHLY and CDR2 FYNNEI. The CDR3 is made up of 14 amino acids. CDR3 amino acids: CASRAGTANYGYTF. The DNA of the CDR3 is TGTGCCAGCAGGGCCGGGACAGCGAACTATGGCTACACCTTC.